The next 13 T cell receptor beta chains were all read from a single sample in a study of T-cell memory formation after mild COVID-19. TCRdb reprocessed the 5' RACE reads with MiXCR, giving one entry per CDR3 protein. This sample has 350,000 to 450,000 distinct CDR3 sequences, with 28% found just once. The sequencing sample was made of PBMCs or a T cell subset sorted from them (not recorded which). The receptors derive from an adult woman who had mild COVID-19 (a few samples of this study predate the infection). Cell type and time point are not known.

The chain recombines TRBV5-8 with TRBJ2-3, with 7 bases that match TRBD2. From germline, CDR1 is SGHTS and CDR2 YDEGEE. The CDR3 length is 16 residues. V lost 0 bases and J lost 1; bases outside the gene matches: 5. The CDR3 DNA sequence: TGTGCCAGCAGCTTGGCCTTCAGCGGGGGCACAGATACGCAGTATTTT. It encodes CASSLAFSGGTDTQYF.

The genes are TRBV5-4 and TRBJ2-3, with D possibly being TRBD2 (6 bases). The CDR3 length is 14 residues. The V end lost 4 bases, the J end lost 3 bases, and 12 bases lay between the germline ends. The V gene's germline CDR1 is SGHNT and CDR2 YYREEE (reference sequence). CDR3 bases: TGTGCCAGCAGCACTGGGACTTTTACAGATACGCAGTATTTT. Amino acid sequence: CASSTGTFTDTQYF.

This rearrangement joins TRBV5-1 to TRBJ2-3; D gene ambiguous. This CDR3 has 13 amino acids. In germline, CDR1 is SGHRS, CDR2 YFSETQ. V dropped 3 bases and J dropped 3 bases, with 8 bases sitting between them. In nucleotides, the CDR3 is TGCGCCAGCAGCTCTCGGCGAACAGATACGCAGTATTTT. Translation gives CASSSRRTDTQYF.

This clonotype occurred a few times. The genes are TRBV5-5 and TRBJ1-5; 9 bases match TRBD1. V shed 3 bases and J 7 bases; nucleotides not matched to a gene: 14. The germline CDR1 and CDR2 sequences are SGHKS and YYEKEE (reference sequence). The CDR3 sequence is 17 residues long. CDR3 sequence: CASSSEFGQGLRQPQHF. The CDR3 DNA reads TGTGCCAGCAGCTCCGAGTTTGGACAGGGGCTGAGGCAGCCCCAGCATTTT.

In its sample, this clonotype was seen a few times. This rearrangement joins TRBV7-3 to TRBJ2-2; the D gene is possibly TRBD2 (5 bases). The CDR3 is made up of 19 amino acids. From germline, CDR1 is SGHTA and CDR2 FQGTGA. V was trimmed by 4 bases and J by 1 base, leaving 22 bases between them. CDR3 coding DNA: TGTGCCAGCAGCTCATCCCCCCACGAAGCGGCAGGGAACACCGGGGAGCTGTTTTTT. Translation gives CASSSSPHEAAGNTGELFF.

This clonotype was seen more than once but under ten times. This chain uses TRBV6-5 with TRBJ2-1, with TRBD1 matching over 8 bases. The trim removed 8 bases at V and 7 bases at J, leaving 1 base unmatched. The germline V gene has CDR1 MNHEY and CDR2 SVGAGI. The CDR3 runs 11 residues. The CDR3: CASRQGNEQFF. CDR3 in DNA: TGTGCCAGCCGACAGGGGAATGAGCAGTTCTTC.

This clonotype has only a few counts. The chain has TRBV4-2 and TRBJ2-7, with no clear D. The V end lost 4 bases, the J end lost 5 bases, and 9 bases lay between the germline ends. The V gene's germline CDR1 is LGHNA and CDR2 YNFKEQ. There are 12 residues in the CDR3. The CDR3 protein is CASSPSGHEQYF. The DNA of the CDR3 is TGTGCCAGCAGCCCCTCGGGTCACGAGCAGTACTTC.

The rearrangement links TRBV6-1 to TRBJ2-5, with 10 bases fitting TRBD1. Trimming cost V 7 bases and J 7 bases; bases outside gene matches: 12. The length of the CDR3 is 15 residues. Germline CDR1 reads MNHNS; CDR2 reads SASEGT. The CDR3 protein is CASTLSPGQGRTQYF. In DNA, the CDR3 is TGTGCCAGCACTCTATCACCGGGACAGGGGAGGACCCAGTACTTC.

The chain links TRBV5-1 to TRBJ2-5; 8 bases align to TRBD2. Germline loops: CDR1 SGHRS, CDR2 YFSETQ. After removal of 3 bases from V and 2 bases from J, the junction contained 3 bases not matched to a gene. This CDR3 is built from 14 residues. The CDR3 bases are TGCGCCAGCAGCTCTACTAGCGGACAAGAGACCCAGTACTTC. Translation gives CASSSTSGQETQYF.

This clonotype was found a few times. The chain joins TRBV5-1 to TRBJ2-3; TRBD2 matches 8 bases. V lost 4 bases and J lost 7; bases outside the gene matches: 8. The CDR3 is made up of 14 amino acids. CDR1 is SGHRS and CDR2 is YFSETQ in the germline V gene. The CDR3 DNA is TGCGCCAGCAGCACGGACGGGGGGGCCTATACGCAGTATTTT. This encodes CASSTDGGAYTQYF.

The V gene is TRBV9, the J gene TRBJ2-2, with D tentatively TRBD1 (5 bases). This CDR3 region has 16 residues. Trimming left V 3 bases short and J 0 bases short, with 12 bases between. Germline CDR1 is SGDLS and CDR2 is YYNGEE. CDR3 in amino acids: CASSEWTRANTGELFF. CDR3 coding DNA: TGTGCCAGCAGCGAATGGACAAGAGCGAACACCGGGGAGCTGTTTTTT.

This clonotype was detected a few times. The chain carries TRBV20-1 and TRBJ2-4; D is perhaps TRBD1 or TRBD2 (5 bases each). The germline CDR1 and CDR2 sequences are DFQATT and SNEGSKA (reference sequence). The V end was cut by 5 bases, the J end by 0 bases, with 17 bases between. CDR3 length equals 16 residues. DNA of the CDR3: TGCAGTGCTGTTTCCGGGACCCAAGGAGCCAAAAACATTCAGTACTTC. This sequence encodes CSAVSGTQGAKNIQYF.

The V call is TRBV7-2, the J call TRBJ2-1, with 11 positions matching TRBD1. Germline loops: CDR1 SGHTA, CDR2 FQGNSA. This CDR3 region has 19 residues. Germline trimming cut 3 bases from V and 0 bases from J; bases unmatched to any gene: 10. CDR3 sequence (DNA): TGTGCCAGCAGCTTGTCGGGACAGGGGGGGGTCAGCTCCTACAATGAGCAGTTCTTC. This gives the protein CASSLSGQGGVSSYNEQFF.